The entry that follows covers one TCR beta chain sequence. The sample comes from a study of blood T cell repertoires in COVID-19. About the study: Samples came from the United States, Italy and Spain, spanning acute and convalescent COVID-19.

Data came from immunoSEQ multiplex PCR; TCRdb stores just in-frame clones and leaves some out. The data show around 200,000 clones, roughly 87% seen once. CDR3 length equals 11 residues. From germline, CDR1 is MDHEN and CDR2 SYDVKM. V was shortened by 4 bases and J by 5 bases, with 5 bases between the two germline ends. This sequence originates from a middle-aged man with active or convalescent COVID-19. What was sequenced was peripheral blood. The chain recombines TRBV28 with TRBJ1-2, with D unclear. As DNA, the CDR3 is TGTGCCAGCAGTTCAGCGTATGGCTACACCTTC. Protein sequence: CASSSAYGYTF.